One TCR beta chain is described in this entry. Its antigen is not identified. Germline CDR1 is SGHNT and CDR2 is YENEEA. The CDR3 extends over 15 amino acids. Unmatched junction bases numbered 8, after V lost 5 bases and J lost 5 bases. Libraries were prepared by immunoSEQ multiplex PCR; TCRdb keeps only in-frame clonotypes and omits some of them. The table records tens of thousands of clones, roughly nine tenths of them present only once. The data belong to a study of T cell responses to AZD1222 COVID-19 vaccine. Study-wide results and caveats: Two AZD1222 administrations were followed by greater Spike-specific TCR breadth and depth.

The material was peripheral blood, obtained 28 days after the second AZD1222 dose. The TCR was taken from an adult who received the AZD1222 COVID-19 vaccine. The chain has TRBV11-3 and TRBJ2-5, with TRBD2 matching 10 bases. CDR3 coding DNA: TGTGCCAGCAGCCAGCGGGAGGGCCTTGTGGAGACCCAGTACTTC. Translation: CASSQREGLVETQYF.